The T cell receptor beta chain under discussion was sequenced for a study of OX40 agonist ivuxolimab in advanced cancers. In the study overall: Males comprised about 78% of the group, whose mean age was approximately 62 years (range about 20 to 90). The study, taken as a whole, reports: There was clonal expansion of CD4+ and CD8+ blood T cells by week 6 at 0.1 to 3.0 mg/kg.

A remark on this clone: The target antigen is unknown.

Trimming took 5 bases from V and 5 from J, leaving 14 bases between them. Germline V gene sequence: CDR1 SGHAT, CDR2 FQNNGV. CDR3 size: 14 residues. Blood sampling took place at baseline, cycle 4 day 1, and cycle 7 day 1. Measured with immunoSEQ multiplex PCR; TCRdb has only the in-frame clones, and not every one. Altogether some 40,000 clones are present, roughly nine tenths being singletons, with the ten largest covering around 20%. This receptor was obtained from an adult with an advanced solid tumor such as melanoma, head and neck, liver or kidney cancer. The V gene is TRBV11-2, the J gene TRBJ2-3; D perhaps matches TRBD2 (5 bases). The sample in question was CD4+ or CD8+ T cells sorted from blood, obtained in a trial of the OX40 agonist ivuxolimab. For the CDR3, the DNA is TGTGCCAGCAGCCCCGGGATTTTGGAAGATACGCAGTATTTT. The encoded protein is CASSPGILEDTQYF.